This passage covers 23 T cell receptor beta chains from one sample sequenced in a study of cytomegalovirus exposure and HLA in healthy donors. PCR was performed using 60 Vbeta and 13 Jbeta primers. Data came from immunoSEQ multiplex PCR; TCRdb stores just in-frame clones and leaves some out. The sample totals about 44,000 clones. The sequenced sample consisted of PBMCs. These receptors were obtained from a male donor in good health and CMV-seronegative.

V usage is TRBV6-5 and J usage is TRBJ1-1; maybe TRBD1 (6 bases). Germline V gene lookup returns CDR1 MNHEY and CDR2 SVGAGI. The CDR3 spans 14 residues. V lost 2 bases, J lost 7 bases, and 14 bases lay in between. The CDR3 DNA sequence: TGTGCCAGCAGTTACCAGACGAGGGGGAGTGAAGCTTTCTTT. This encodes CASSYQTRGSEAFF.

This chain links TRBV7-2 with TRBJ2-2; no firm D call. The CDR3 runs to 12 residues. The germline CDR1 and CDR2 sequences are SGHTA and FQGNSA. Trimming cost V 4 bases and J 5 bases, with 5 bases left between them. The CDR3 bases are TGTGCCAGCAGCTCGTTAACCGGGGAGCTGTTTTTT. It specifies CASSSLTGELFF. Full variable domain (remainder filled in from reference TRBV7-2 and TRBJ2-2): GAGVSQSPSNKVTEKGKDVELRCDPISGHTALYWYRQSLGQGLEFLIYFQGNSAPDKSGLPSDRFSAERTGGSVSTLTIQRTQQEDSAVYLCASSSLTGELFFGEGSRLTVL.

This chain uses TRBV5-3 with TRBJ1-1; 9 nucleotides agree with TRBD1. TRBV5-3 is an open reading frame whose function is uncertain. CDR3 length: 17 residues. Trimming cost V 4 bases and J 4 bases; bases outside gene matches: 14. CDR3 amino acids: CARSTRQGVLEGTEAFF. For the CDR3, the DNA is TGTGCCAGAAGCACGAGACAGGGGGTACTTGAGGGCACTGAAGCTTTCTTT.

V and J are TRBV2 and TRBJ2-1; 9 bases line up with TRBD1. The length of the CDR3 is 15 residues. Germline V gene data show CDR1 as SNHLY and CDR2 as FYNNEI. After removal of 2 bases from V and 9 bases from J, the junction contained 8 bases not matched to a gene. CDR3 loop: CASSETPGQGGEQFF. CDR3 DNA: TGTGCCAGCAGTGAAACCCCGGGACAGGGAGGTGAGCAGTTCTTC.

The chain is built from TRBV27 and TRBJ1-5, with 7 nucleotides matching TRBD1. The CDR3 extends over 15 amino acids. The germline CDR1 and CDR2 sequences are MNHEY and SMNVEV (reference sequence). Trimming at V came to 5 bases and at J to 9 bases, leaving 13 bases not matched to a gene. CDR3 nucleotides: TGTGCCAGCAGTCCCCGAGCCATGACAGGGTTGCCCCAGCATTTT. This encodes CASSPRAMTGLPQHF.

The chain joins TRBV29-1 to TRBJ2-3; weak D call: TRBD2 (5 bases). V was shortened by 3 bases and J by 4 bases, with 17 bases between the two germline ends. Germline values: CDR1 SQVTM, CDR2 ANQGSEA. The CDR3 has 15 residues. CDR3 sequence (DNA): TGCAGCGTTGACTTAGCCCGGGGAAATCCAGATACGCAGTATTTT. Protein product: CSVDLARGNPDTQYF.

This chain's CDR3 is CASSIQRGGGTDTQYF. The DNA for the CDR3 is TGTGCCAGCAGCATCCAGAGAGGTGGGGGGACAGATACGCAGTATTTT. The rearrangement links TRBV4-2 to TRBJ2-3, with D possibly being TRBD2 (6 bases). There are 16 residues in the CDR3. Trimming took off 5 bases at V and 3 bases at J, with 18 bases between the two ends. The germline CDR1 and CDR2 sequences are LGHNA and YNFKEQ.

The chain links TRBV5-1 to TRBJ2-5; D possibly corresponds to TRBD2 (5 bases). The J call may not be correct, given that the DNA end is closer to TRBJ2-7. The germline gives CDR1 SGHRS, CDR2 YFSETQ. There are 17 residues in the CDR3. This chain's CDR3 is CASSLGYTAVAGYEQYF. CDR3 nucleotides: TGCGCCAGCAGCTTGGGGTACACCGCAGTTGCGGGTTACGAGCAGTACTTC.

The rearrangement uses TRBV19 and TRBJ2-1, with 8 bases identical to TRBD1. Germline V CDR1 and CDR2: LNHDA, SQIVND (reference sequence). V lost 7 bases and J lost 9; bases outside the gene matches: 8. There are 13 residues in the CDR3. The CDR3 loop reads CASKRQGPAEQFF. CDR3 nucleotide sequence: TGTGCCAGTAAGAGACAGGGGCCGGCTGAGCAGTTCTTC.

The chain joins TRBV7-9 to TRBJ2-2, with 9 bases matching TRBD2. The CDR3 covers 17 residues. V was clipped by 5 bases and J by 6 bases; unmatched bases: 13. CDR1 is SEHNR and CDR2 is FQNEAQ in the germline V gene (reference sequence). The CDR3 sequence: CASSLARRTSEAGELFF. CDR3 bases: TGTGCCAGCAGCCTCGCCCGTCGGACTAGCGAGGCCGGGGAGCTGTTTTTT. The full variable domain, with the rest looked up from reference TRBV7-9 and TRBJ2-2, is DTGVSQNPRHKITKRGQNVTFRCDPISEHNRLYWYRQTLGQGPEFLTYFQNEAQLEKSRLLSDRFSAERPKGSFSTLEIQRTEQGDSAMYLCASSLARRTSEAGELFFGEGSRLTVL.

The chain combines TRBV7-9 with TRBJ2-7, with D perhaps TRBD1 (7 bases). This CDR3 spans 15 amino acids. Germline loops: CDR1 SEHNR, CDR2 FQNEAQ (reference sequence). The germline V and J ends were trimmed by 3 bases and 3 bases, with 15 bases remaining between them. CDR3 nucleotide sequence: TGTGCCAGCAGCTTGTTTTCAGGGGGGAACTACGAGCAGTACTTC. Amino acids: CASSLFSGGNYEQYF.

V usage is TRBV30 and J usage is TRBJ2-1; D may be TRBD1 (6 bases). The V end lost 6 bases, the J end lost 6 bases, and 21 bases lay between the germline ends. CDR3 length equals 15 residues. From germline, CDR1 is GTSNPN and CDR2 SVGIG (reference sequence). The CDR3 loop is CACYTGLLASNEQFF. For the CDR3, the DNA is TGTGCCTGTTATACAGGGCTTCTCGCATCCAATGAGCAGTTCTTC.

The genes are TRBV18 and TRBJ2-1, with 7 nucleotides matching TRBD1. The trim removed 3 bases at V and 7 bases at J, leaving 9 bases unmatched. Germline CDR1 is KGHSH and CDR2 is LQKENI. The CDR3 has 15 amino acids. In nucleotides, the CDR3 is TGTGCCAGCTCACCCCAACTGGGACAGAGTAATGAGCAGTTCTTC. This encodes CASSPQLGQSNEQFF.

The V gene is TRBV7-9, the J gene TRBJ2-5, with D unresolved. Trimming removed 5 bases at V and 4 bases at J, with 5 bases between. The CDR3 length is 11 residues. Germline V CDR1 and CDR2: SEHNR, FQNEAQ (reference sequence). The CDR3 sequence is CASSPGETQYF. The DNA for the CDR3 is TGTGCCAGCAGCCCGGGAGAGACCCAGTACTTC.

The chain carries TRBV18 and TRBJ1-1; 8 nucleotides align to TRBD1. V shed 1 base, J shed 1 base, and the junction held 8 bases outside the gene matches. The CDR3 is 17 amino acids. Germline assignment: CDR1 KGHSH and CDR2 LQKENI. Here the CDR3 reads CASSPLNQGQGNTEAFF. The CDR3 nucleotides read TGTGCCAGCTCACCACTCAATCAAGGACAGGGGAACACTGAAGCTTTCTTT.

The V and J genes are TRBV9 and TRBJ1-1; possibly TRBD1 for D (5 bases). The CDR3 totals 12 residues. Trimming shortened V by 3 bases and J by 5 bases, and 8 bases separated the two germline ends. Germline-derived CDR1 and CDR2 are SGDLS and YYNGEE. For the CDR3, the DNA is TGTGCCAGCAGCGGGGGGGGTACTGAAGCTTTCTTT. Residues: CASSGGGTEAFF.

CDR3 coding DNA: TGTGCCAGCTCACCACCCAGAGGCCGTTCCTACGAGCAGTACTTC. Encoded protein: CASSPPRGRSYEQYF. V usage is TRBV18 and J usage is TRBJ2-7; D remains ambiguous. CDR3 length: 15 residues. Per the germline V gene, CDR1 is KGHSH and CDR2 is LQKENI. Between the trimmed V and J ends, which lost 0 bases and 1 base, there was a span of 10 bases.

The genes are TRBV7-6 and TRBJ1-1; 7 bases fit TRBD1. The CDR3 covers 13 residues. After removal of 0 bases from V and 8 bases from J, the junction contained 3 bases not matched to a gene. Germline V gene sequence: CDR1 SGHVS, CDR2 FNYEAQ. CDR3 in DNA: TGTGCCAGCAGCTTAGCTCGGGACAGAGAAGCTTTCTTT. Its translation is CASSLARDREAFF.

The J gene is TRBJ1-5, the V gene TRBV9, with D maybe TRBD1 (6 bases). Trimming removed 4 bases from V and 2 bases from J, with 16 bases in between. The CDR3 contains 16 residues. CDR1 and CDR2 from the germline V gene are SGDLS and YYNGEE. The CDR3 sequence: CASSPRQGMGNQPQHF. The CDR3 coding sequence is TGTGCCAGCAGCCCTCGGCAGGGGATGGGCAATCAGCCCCAGCATTTT.

V gene TRBV13 combines with J gene TRBJ2-1; 8 nucleotides line up with TRBD2. The CDR3 is 16 amino acids. Unmatched junction bases numbered 9, after V lost 2 bases and J lost 6 bases. Germline-derived CDR1 and CDR2 are PRHDT and FYEKMQ (reference sequence). CDR3 region: CASSLTSGRGGNEQFF. The CDR3 nucleotides read TGTGCCAGCAGCTTAACTTCCGGGAGGGGAGGCAATGAGCAGTTCTTC.

V gene TRBV7-9 combines with J gene TRBJ1-1; 9 bases agree with TRBD1. CDR3 length: 16 residues. The trim removed 1 base at V and 8 bases at J, leaving 11 bases unmatched. CDR1 and CDR2 from the germline V gene are SEHNR and FQNEAQ (reference sequence). The DNA of the CDR3 is TGTGCCAGCAGCTTAGGGTTGGGGACAGGGAAGGTGGAAGCTTTCTTT. This translates into CASSLGLGTGKVEAFF. Full variable domain (rest looked up from reference TRBV7-9 and TRBJ1-1): DTGVSQNPRHKITKRGQNVTFRCDPISEHNRLYWYRQTLGQGPEFLTYFQNEAQLEKSRLLSDRFSAERPKGSFSTLEIQRTEQGDSAMYLCASSLGLGTGKVEAFFGQGTRLTVV.

The gene calls are TRBV5-1 and TRBJ2-2; TRBD2 is a possible D gene (5 bases). Trimming removed 7 bases at V and 4 bases at J, with 17 bases between. Germline V gene lookup returns CDR1 SGHRS and CDR2 YFSETQ. The CDR3 is 15 amino acids. This chain's CDR3 is CASSGGSHSTGELFF. The CDR3, as DNA: TGCGCCAGCTCAGGAGGCAGCCATAGCACCGGGGAGCTGTTTTTT.

V usage is TRBV5-4 and J usage is TRBJ2-7; perhaps TRBD1 as D (6 bases). The V gene lost 3 bases and the J gene lost 0 bases, with 13 bases spanning the gap. The CDR3 consists of 15 residues. Germline-derived CDR1 and CDR2 are SGHNT and YYREEE (reference sequence). The CDR3 region is CASSSPAGDSYEQYF. The CDR3 DNA follows: TGTGCCAGCAGCTCACCGGCAGGGGACTCCTACGAGCAGTACTTC.